The 26 T cell receptor beta chains below come from one sample, sequenced in a study of T cell repertoires in cytomegalovirus infection. TCRdb re-analysed the reads in MiXCR, keeping a single row per CDR3 protein. The top ten hold roughly 13% of the sample, which has some 940,000 distinct CDR3 sequences, approximately 31% seen once. Their target antigens are unknown. Sequencing used cultured CD8+ T cells from PBMCs, obtained from culture after CMV antigen stimulation. These receptors were taken from a human donor in good health (CMV status not recorded). Some clones in this sample may be carry-over from other donors' samples.

The chain recombines TRBV27 with TRBJ2-2, with D possibly TRBD1 on 6 matching bases. In germline, CDR1 is MNHEY, CDR2 SMNVEV (reference sequence). The CDR3 has 16 amino acids. V lost 5 bases, J lost 1 base, and 14 bases lay in between. The CDR3 sequence is CASSPLGGENTGELFF. The CDR3 DNA reads TGTGCCAGCAGTCCCCTAGGGGGAGAGAACACCGGGGAGCTGTTTTTT.

This clonotype was recorded a few times. CDR3 nucleotides: TGTGCCAGCAGTTACTCGGGAAGCTTCCTGGAGACCCAGTACTTC. Translating gives CASSYSGSFLETQYF. The rearrangement uses TRBV6-5 and TRBJ2-5; D gene unclear. The CDR3 is 15 amino acids. V lost 0 bases, J lost 5 bases, and 13 bases lay in between. Germline CDR1 is MNHEY and CDR2 is SVGAGI.

A few counts support this clonotype. The genes are TRBV7-9 and TRBJ1-4, with D possibly matching TRBD1 (6 bases). The germline V gene has CDR1 SEHNR and CDR2 FQNEAQ (reference sequence). Trimming stripped 5 bases from V and 5 bases from J, with 12 bases between. The CDR3 length is 14 residues. The CDR3 loop reads CASSRTASNEKLFF. The CDR3 nucleotides read TGTGCCAGCAGCCGGACAGCTTCAAATGAAAAACTGTTTTTT.

The chain recombines TRBV7-2 with TRBJ2-3; D possibly corresponds to TRBD1 (6 bases). The CDR3 is made up of 14 amino acids. Germline CDR1 SGHTA, CDR2 FQGNSA. V was cut by 8 bases and J by 8 bases, with 20 bases left in between. CDR3 nucleotide sequence: TGTGCCAGCCTCCACAGGGACCGATGGGCTACGCAGTATTTT. Its translation: CASLHRDRWATQYF.

The chain links TRBV27 to TRBJ2-7; 7 positions agree with TRBD1. There are 15 residues in the CDR3. From germline, CDR1 is MNHEY and CDR2 SMNVEV (reference sequence). V was clipped by 2 bases and J by 1 base; unmatched bases: 5. The CDR3 reads CASSLGQEKSYEQYF. The CDR3 DNA sequence: TGTGCCAGCAGTTTAGGACAGGAAAAATCCTACGAGCAGTACTTC.

In its sample, this clonotype was seen a few times. This sequence joins TRBV7-8 and TRBJ2-7; D is possibly TRBD1 or TRBD2 (5 bases each). Germline V gene sequence: CDR1 SGHVS, CDR2 FQNEAQ. The CDR3 runs to 15 residues. Trimming left V 7 bases short and J 5 bases short, with 21 bases between. The CDR3, as DNA: TGTGCCAGCAAACCTACCCGGGGCACTGTACACGAGCAGTACTTC. Its translation: CASKPTRGTVHEQYF.

Note on this clonotype: One end of the junction varies from germline; a read error may be responsible. The chain employs TRBV7-9 and TRBJ2-7, with D uncertain. CDR1 and CDR2 from the germline V gene are SEHNR and FQNEAQ (reference sequence). CDR3 length equals 14 residues. The CDR3 nucleotides are TGTACCAGCAGCCCACCGGAGACTGTCTACGAGCAGTACTTC. It specifies CTSSPPETVYEQYF. The variable domain in full, with the rest retrieved from reference TRBV7-9 and TRBJ2-7, is DTGVSQNPRHKITKRGQNVTFRCDPISEHNRLYWYRQTLGQGPEFLTYFQNEAQLEKSRLLSDRFSAERPKGSFSTLEIQRTEQGDSAMYLCTSSPPETVYEQYFGPGTRLTVT.

This clonotype has just a few counts. This chain uses TRBV6-1 with TRBJ2-5, with D tentatively TRBD1 (5 bases). Trimming pared 3 bases from V and 5 bases from J, leaving 16 bases between. CDR3 length equals 15 residues. CDR1 and CDR2 (germline): MNHNS, SASEGT. The DNA for the CDR3 is TGTGCCAGCAGTGAGGGTCTCAGGGTGGAGGAGACCCAGTACTTC. It codes for CASSEGLRVEETQYF.

This clonotype occurred many times. The rearrangement links TRBV6-2 or TRBV6-3 to TRBJ2-1; 9 nucleotides line up with TRBD1. CDR1 is MNHEY and CDR2 is SVGEGT in the germline V gene. V dropped 5 bases and J dropped 5; count of bases not matched to a gene: 7. The length of the CDR3 is 15 residues. The CDR3 loop reads CASSQQTGGHNEQFF. The CDR3 nucleotides are TGTGCCAGCAGTCAACAGACAGGGGGACACAATGAGCAGTTCTTC.

This clonotype came up many times. The chain recombines TRBV6-1 with TRBJ2-1; TRBD1 might be the D (5 bases). V was clipped by 4 bases and J by 4 bases, with 8 bases between them. The germline gives CDR1 MNHNS, CDR2 SASEGT. This CDR3 contains 13 residues. The CDR3 DNA sequence: TGTGCCAGCAGTGTTGACAGTTACAATGAGCAGTTCTTC. Residues: CASSVDSYNEQFF.

In its sample, this clonotype was seen a few times. The V and J genes are TRBV6-1 and TRBJ1-1; TRBD1 matches 8 bases. Germline CDR1 and CDR2: MNHNS and SASEGT. The CDR3 length is 13 residues. CDR3 loop: CALPGQGNTEAFF. CDR3 sequence (DNA): TGTGCTCTGCCTGGACAGGGAAACACTGAAGCTTTCTTT.

This clonotype was seen once. The chain has TRBV6-8 and TRBJ2-1; D not certain. V was clipped by 6 bases and J by 7 bases, with 16 bases between them. The CDR3 runs 14 residues. CDR1 is MNHGY and CDR2 is SAAAGT in the germline V gene. This CDR3 reads CASSYPEQSNEQFF. CDR3 DNA: TGTGCCAGCAGCTACCCGGAACAATCAAATGAGCAGTTCTTC.

The J gene is TRBJ2-1, the V gene TRBV19; 10 bases align to TRBD2. There are 16 residues in the CDR3. Germline V gene sequence: CDR1 LNHDA, CDR2 SQIVND (reference sequence). J gave up 2 bases and V 4 bases, and 5 bases lay outside the gene matches. CDR3 residues: CASSTLSGGTYNEQFF. CDR3 coding DNA: TGTGCCAGTAGTACCCTTAGCGGGGGGACCTACAATGAGCAGTTCTTC.

This clonotype was observed a handful of times. V is TRBV12-3 or TRBV12-4 and J is TRBJ2-7, with 9 bases identical to TRBD1. J was trimmed by 5 bases and V by 6 bases; bases with no gene match: 11. The length of the CDR3 is 15 residues. The CDR3 bases are TGTGCCAGCAGCCAGTCTCAACAGGGGGCGGACGAGCAGTACGTC. Translated, it gives CASSQSQQGADEQYV.

This clonotype was seen a few times. The gene calls are TRBV19 and TRBJ2-1, with D perhaps assigned TRBD1 or TRBD2 (6 bases each). V lost 5 bases, J lost 5 bases, and 22 bases lay in between. This CDR3 comprises 17 residues. Germline values: CDR1 LNHDA, CDR2 SQIVND (reference sequence). The CDR3 reads CASSPRHRVRGDNEQFF. The CDR3, as DNA: TGTGCCAGTAGTCCGCGTCACAGGGTTAGGGGGGACAATGAGCAGTTCTTC.

This chain connects TRBV5-1 to TRBJ1-1, with D possibly matching TRBD1 (5 bases). Germline V gene lookup returns CDR1 SGHRS and CDR2 YFSETQ. Trimming cost V 1 base and J 3 bases, with 13 bases left between them. This CDR3 is built from 15 residues. CDR3 DNA sequence: TGCGCCAGCAGCTTGCGACAGTTGGGGGACACTGAAGCTTTCTTT. It is translated as CASSLRQLGDTEAFF.

Turning to this clonotype: This could be a read error, since a much larger clone is one nucleotide away. V is TRBV12-3 or TRBV12-4 and J is TRBJ1-2; D is ambiguous. The ends were cut back, 6 bases at V and 8 bases at J, with 16 bases in the middle. This CDR3 comprises 13 residues. This CDR3 is CASSCPGLLGYTF. In DNA form, the CDR3 reads TGTGCCAGCAGCTGCCCGGGTCTACTCGGCTACACCTTC.

The genes are TRBV19 and TRBJ1-1; no reliable D call. With 1 base removed from V and 1 base from J, the gap between germline ends came to 7 bases. The CDR3 loop spans 14 amino acids. Germline CDR1 and CDR2: LNHDA and SQIVND (reference sequence). This CDR3 is CASSIVEGNTEAFF. In DNA, the CDR3 is TGTGCCAGTAGTATAGTGGAAGGGAACACTGAAGCTTTCTTT.

In this sample, this clonotype turned up a few times. One junction end does not reproduce the germline sequence, and a read error may be involved. This chain joins TRBV5-1 and TRBJ1-5; possibly TRBD1 for D (5 bases). The CDR3 has 14 residues. The germline V gene encodes CDR1 SGHRS and CDR2 YFSETQ. CDR3 in amino acids: CASSFRGGNQPQHF. The CDR3 DNA sequence: TGTGCCAGCAGTTTTAGGGGTGGGAATCAGCCCCAGCATTTT.

The genes are TRBV6-2 or TRBV6-3 and TRBJ2-3; the match to TRBD2 covers 13 bases. V dropped 6 bases and J dropped 7; count of bases not matched to a gene: 13. Germline CDR1 MNHEY, CDR2 SVGEGT. CDR3 length: 17 residues. The CDR3 region is CASRSLQLAGGLYTQYF. The DNA for the CDR3 is TGTGCCAGCAGATCCCTGCAACTAGCGGGGGGGTTGTATACGCAGTATTTT.

This clonotype came up a few times. The chain has TRBV6-5 and TRBJ2-5; D is unresolved. V dropped 0 bases and J dropped 2 bases, with 10 bases sitting between them. This CDR3 comprises 15 residues. Germline CDR1 reads MNHEY; CDR2 reads SVGAGI. DNA of the CDR3: TGTGCCAGCAGTTACTCATGGGAATCGCAAGAGACCCAGTACTTC. Amino acid sequence: CASSYSWESQETQYF.

In this sample, this clonotype turned up a few times. V usage is TRBV27 and J usage is TRBJ1-2; D might be TRBD1 (5 bases). The V gene's germline CDR1 is MNHEY and CDR2 SMNVEV (reference sequence). Trimming shortened V by 5 bases and J by 4 bases, and 14 bases separated the two germline ends. The CDR3 is 14 amino acids. Here the CDR3 reads CASSPLTELYGYTF. The CDR3 bases are TGTGCCAGCAGTCCGCTGACAGAACTCTATGGCTACACCTTC.

This clonotype was seen many times. The chain couples TRBV7-9 to TRBJ2-5; D remains ambiguous. The CDR3 contains 12 residues. The germline gives CDR1 SEHNR, CDR2 FQNEAQ (reference sequence). V lost 1 base to trimming and J lost 3 bases, with 3 bases between them. In nucleotides, the CDR3 is TGTGCCAGCAGCTTAGAGGAAGAGACCCAGTACTTC. Translated: CASSLEEETQYF.

V usage is TRBV6-4 and J usage is TRBJ1-1, with a weak D call TRBD1 (5 bases). CDR3 length: 15 amino acids. Germline V gene data show CDR1 as MRHNA and CDR2 as SNTAGT. V shed 4 bases and J shed 0 bases, with 12 bases lying between them. The CDR3 DNA is TGTGCCAGCAGTGGACTGGGGACGGTGAACACTGAAGCTTTCTTT. Protein: CASSGLGTVNTEAFF.

This clonotype came up a few times. As DNA, the CDR3 is TGTGCCAGCACCGTCGGACTAGCTTACAATGAGCAGTTCTTC. As protein: CASTVGLAYNEQFF. The chain recombines TRBV27 with TRBJ2-1, with TRBD2 matching over 8 bases. The CDR3 covers 14 residues. Germline V gene sequence: CDR1 MNHEY, CDR2 SMNVEV (reference sequence). Trimming cost V 7 bases and J 4 bases; bases outside gene matches: 6.

This sequence joins TRBV7-9 and TRBJ1-2; D gene ambiguous. The CDR3 is 12 amino acids. CDR1 SEHNR and CDR2 FQNEAQ come from the germline V gene (reference sequence). V dropped 5 bases and J dropped 8 bases, with 12 bases sitting between them. The CDR3 loop reads CASSPSPRGYTF. CDR3 DNA: TGTGCCAGCAGCCCCAGCCCAAGGGGCTACACCTTC.